A single T cell receptor (beta chain) is shown here with its context. Antigen specificity is unknown. This sample was taken from a study of cytomegalovirus exposure and HLA in healthy donors. Study findings and constraints: Most TCRs appeared rarely, but some public TCRs recurred in many donors. The study designated 150 to 200 TCR beta chains cytomegalovirus-associated. An ancestry cluster, one associated with Asian ancestry, reportedly showed fewer N-insertions than the approximately 670-donor mean in a later analysis. In a later analysis, across HLA loci, associated TCR counts were highest for DRB1, lowest for HLA-C.

CDR1 is LNHDA and CDR2 is SQIVND in the germline V gene (reference sequence). The CDR3 sequence is 14 residues long. The V and J ends lost 8 bases and 6 bases respectively, with 18 bases between them. PCR employed 60 Vbeta and 13 Jbeta primers. Generated by immunoSEQ multiplex PCR, the TCRdb table keeps only in-frame clones and is missing some. The table includes tens of thousands of clones, roughly 69% detected once. The chain is built from TRBV19 and TRBJ2-3, with TRBD1 as a possible D gene (6 bases). The sequence derives from a woman aged 50 to 65 in good health and CMV-seronegative. The sequencing input was PBMCs. The CDR3 coding sequence is TGTGCCAGTCGAAGACAGGCAAGCCCCGATACGCAGTATTTT. Its translation: CASRRQASPDTQYF.